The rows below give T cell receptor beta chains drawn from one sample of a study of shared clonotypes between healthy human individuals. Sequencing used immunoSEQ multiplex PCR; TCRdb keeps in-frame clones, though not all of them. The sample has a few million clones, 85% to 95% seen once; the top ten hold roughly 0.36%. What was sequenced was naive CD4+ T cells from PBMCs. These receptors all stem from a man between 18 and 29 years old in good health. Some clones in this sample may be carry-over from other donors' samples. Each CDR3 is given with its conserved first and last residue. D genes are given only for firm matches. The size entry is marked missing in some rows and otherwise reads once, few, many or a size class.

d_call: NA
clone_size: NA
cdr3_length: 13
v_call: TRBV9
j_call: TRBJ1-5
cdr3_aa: CASSSDSDQPQHF
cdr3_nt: TGTGCCAGCAGCTCAGACTCAGATCAGCCCCAGCATTTT

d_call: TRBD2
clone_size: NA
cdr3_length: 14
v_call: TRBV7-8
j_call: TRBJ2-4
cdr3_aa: CASSLRTSLNIQYF
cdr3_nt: TGTGCCAGCAGCTTAAGGACTAGCCTAAACATTCAGTACTTC

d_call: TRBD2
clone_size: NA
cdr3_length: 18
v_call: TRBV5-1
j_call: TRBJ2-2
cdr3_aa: CASSGKLAGGPSTGELFF
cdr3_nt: TGCGCCAGCAGCGGAAAACTAGCGGGAGGGCCGAGCACCGGGGAGCTGTTTTTT

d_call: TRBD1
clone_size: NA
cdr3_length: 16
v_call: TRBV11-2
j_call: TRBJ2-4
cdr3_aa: CASSFGTGRVQNIQYF
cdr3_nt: TGTGCCAGCAGCTTCGGGACAGGGAGGGTGCAAAACATTCAGTACTTC

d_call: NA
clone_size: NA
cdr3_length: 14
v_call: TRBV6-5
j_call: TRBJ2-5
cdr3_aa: CASSRAIGQETQYF
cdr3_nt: TGTGCCAGCAGTCGGGCCATTGGACAAGAGACCCAGTACTTC

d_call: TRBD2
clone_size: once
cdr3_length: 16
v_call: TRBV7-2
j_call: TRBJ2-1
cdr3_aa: CASRPSGLVGGNEQFF
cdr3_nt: TGTGCCAGCAGGCCTTCGGGACTAGTCGGAGGCAATGAGCAGTTCTTC

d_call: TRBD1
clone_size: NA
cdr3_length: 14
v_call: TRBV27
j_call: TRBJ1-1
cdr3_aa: CASSTQRGLTEAFF
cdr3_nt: TGTGCCAGCAGTACCCAAAGGGGGCTCACTGAAGCTTTCTTT

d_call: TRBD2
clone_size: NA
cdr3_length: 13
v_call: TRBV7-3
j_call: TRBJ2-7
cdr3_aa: CASSYGGAYEQYF
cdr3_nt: TGTGCCAGCAGCTATGGGGGGGCCTACGAGCAGTACTTC

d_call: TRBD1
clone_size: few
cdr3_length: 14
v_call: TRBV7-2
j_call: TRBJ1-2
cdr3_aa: CASSFGQGYYGYTF
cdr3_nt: TGTGCCAGCAGCTTCGGACAGGGTTACTATGGCTACACCTTC

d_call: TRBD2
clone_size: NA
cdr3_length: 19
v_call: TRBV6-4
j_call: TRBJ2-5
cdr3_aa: CASSDSIRLAGVGGETQYF
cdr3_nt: TGTGCCAGCAGTGACTCGATCCGGCTAGCGGGAGTTGGTGGGGAGACCCAGTACTTC

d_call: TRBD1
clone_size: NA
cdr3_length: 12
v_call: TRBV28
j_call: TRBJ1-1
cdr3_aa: CASRSGTEEWIF
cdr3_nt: TGTGCCAGCAGATCCGGGACAGAAGAATGGATCTTT

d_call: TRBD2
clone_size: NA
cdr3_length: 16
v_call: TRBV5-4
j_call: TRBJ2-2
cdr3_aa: CASSSGTSGNTGELFF
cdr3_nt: TGTGCCAGCAGTTCCGGGACTAGCGGAAACACCGGGGAGCTGTTTTTT

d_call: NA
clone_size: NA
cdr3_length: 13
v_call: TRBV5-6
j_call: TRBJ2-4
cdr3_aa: CASSLETKNIQYF
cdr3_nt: TGTGCCAGCAGCTTGGAAACCAAAAACATTCAGTACTTC

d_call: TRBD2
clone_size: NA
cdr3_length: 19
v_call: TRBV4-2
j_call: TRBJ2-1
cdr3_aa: CASSQARGGRVPRGNEQFF
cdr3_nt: TGTGCCAGCAGCCAAGCCAGGGGCGGGAGGGTCCCTAGGGGCAATGAGCAGTTCTTC

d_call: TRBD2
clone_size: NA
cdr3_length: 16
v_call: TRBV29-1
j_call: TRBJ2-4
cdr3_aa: CSVEQVAGGAKNIQYF
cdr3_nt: TGCAGCGTTGAGCAGGTAGCGGGAGGGGCCAAAAACATTCAGTACTTC

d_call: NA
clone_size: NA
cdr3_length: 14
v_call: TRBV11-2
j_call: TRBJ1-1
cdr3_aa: CASSSAFMNTEAFF
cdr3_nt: TGTGCCAGCAGCTCAGCCTTCATGAACACTGAAGCTTTCTTT

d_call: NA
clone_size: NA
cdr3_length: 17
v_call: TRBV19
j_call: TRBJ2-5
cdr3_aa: CASSTSGGRGGQETQYF
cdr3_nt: TGTGCCAGTAGTACCTCAGGGGGGAGAGGGGGCCAAGAGACCCAGTACTTC

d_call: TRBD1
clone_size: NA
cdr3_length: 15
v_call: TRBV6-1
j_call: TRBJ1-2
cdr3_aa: CASSLQGARVNGYTF
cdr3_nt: TGTGCCAGCAGTCTCCAGGGGGCGCGTGTGAATGGCTACACCTTC

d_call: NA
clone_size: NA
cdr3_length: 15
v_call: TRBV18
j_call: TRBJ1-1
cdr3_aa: CASSPGGAANTEAFF
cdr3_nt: TGTGCCAGCTCACCTGGAGGGGCGGCGAACACTGAAGCTTTCTTT

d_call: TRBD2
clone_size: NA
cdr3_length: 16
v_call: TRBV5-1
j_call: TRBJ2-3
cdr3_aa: CASSYLAGISTDTQYF
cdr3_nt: TGCGCCAGCAGCTATCTAGCGGGAATAAGCACAGATACGCAGTATTTT

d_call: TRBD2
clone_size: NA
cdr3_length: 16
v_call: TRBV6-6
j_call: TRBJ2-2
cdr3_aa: CASSRLAGGSTGELFF
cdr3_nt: TGTGCCAGCAGTCGTCTAGCGGGAGGTAGCACCGGGGAGCTGTTTTTT

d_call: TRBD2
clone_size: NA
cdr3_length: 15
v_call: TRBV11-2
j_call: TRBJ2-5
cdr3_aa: CASSLGAGAGETQYF
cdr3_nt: TGTGCCAGCAGCTTAGGCGCGGGAGCGGGAGAGACCCAGTACTTC

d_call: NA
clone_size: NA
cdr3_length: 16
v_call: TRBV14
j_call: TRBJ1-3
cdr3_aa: CASSQDPGTSGNTIYF
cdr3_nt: TGTGCCAGCAGCCAAGACCCGGGAACCTCTGGAAACACCATATATTTT

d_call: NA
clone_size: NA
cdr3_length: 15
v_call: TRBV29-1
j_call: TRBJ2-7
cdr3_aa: CSVQQLYRSSYEQYF
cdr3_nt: TGCAGCGTTCAGCAGCTCTACCGCAGCTCCTACGAGCAGTACTTC

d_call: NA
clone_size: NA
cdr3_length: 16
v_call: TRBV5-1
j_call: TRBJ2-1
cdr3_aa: CASSQDPPGSYNEQFF
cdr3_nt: TGCGCCAGCAGCCAAGACCCCCCTGGCTCCTACAATGAGCAGTTCTTC

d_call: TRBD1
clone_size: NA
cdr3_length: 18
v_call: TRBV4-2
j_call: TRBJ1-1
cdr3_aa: CASSQDFGTGRKNTEAFF
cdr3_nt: TGTGCCAGCAGCCAAGATTTCGGGACAGGGAGGAAGAACACTGAAGCTTTCTTT

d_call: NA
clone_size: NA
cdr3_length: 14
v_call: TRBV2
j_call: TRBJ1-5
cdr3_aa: CASRNRVSNQPQHF
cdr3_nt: TGTGCCAGCAGAAACAGGGTTAGCAATCAGCCCCAGCATTTT

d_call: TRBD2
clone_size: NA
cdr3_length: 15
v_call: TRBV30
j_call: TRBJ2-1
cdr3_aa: CAWSLSSGSFYEQFF
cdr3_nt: TGTGCCTGGAGTCTTTCTAGCGGGAGTTTCTATGAGCAGTTCTTC

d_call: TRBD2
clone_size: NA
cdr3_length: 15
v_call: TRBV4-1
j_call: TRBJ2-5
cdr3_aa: CASSQGLAGDGTQYF
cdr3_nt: TGCGCCAGCAGCCAAGGGCTAGCGGGGGACGGGACCCAGTACTTC

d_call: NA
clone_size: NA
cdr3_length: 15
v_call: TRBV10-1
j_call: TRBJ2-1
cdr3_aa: CASSVEGGSYNEQFF
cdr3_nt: TGCGCCAGCAGTGTTGAGGGGGGGTCCTACAATGAGCAGTTCTTC

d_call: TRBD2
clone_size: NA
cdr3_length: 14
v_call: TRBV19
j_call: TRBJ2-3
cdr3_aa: CASSTGGRLGTQYF
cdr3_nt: TGTGCCAGTAGTACTGGCGGGAGACTGGGTACGCAGTATTTT

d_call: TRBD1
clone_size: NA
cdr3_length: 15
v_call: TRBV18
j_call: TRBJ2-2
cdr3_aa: CASSFRQGDTGELFF
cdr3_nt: TGTGCCAGCTCTTTCAGACAGGGAGACACCGGGGAGCTGTTTTTT

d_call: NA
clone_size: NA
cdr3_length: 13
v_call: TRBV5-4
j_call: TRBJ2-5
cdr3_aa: CASSPGQVETQYF
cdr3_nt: TGTGCCAGCAGCCCAGGCCAGGTGGAGACCCAGTACTTC

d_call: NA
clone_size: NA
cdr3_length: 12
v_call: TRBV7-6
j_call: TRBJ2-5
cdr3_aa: CASSLLQETQYF
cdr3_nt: TGTGCCAGCAGCTTACTCCAAGAGACCCAGTACTTC

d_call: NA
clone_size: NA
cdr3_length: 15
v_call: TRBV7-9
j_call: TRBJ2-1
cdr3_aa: CASSFGSGSYNEQFF
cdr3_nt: TGTGCCAGCAGCTTCGGTAGCGGCTCCTACAATGAGCAGTTCTTC

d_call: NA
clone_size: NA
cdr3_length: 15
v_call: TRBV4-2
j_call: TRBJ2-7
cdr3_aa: CASSLSSAGTYEQYF
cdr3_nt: TGTGCCAGCAGCCTTTCCTCTGCAGGAACCTACGAGCAGTACTTC

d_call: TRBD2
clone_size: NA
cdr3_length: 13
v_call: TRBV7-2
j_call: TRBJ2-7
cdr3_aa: CASSNGGSYEQYF
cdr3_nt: TGTGCCAGCAGTAACGGGGGGTCCTACGAGCAGTACTTC

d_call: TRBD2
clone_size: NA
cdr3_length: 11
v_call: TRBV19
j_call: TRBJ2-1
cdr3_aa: CASRLAGEQFF
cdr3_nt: TGTGCCAGTAGATTAGCGGGGGAGCAGTTCTTC

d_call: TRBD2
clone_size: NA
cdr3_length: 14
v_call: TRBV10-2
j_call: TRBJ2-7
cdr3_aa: CASSAGTSGSPKYF
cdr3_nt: TGCGCCAGCAGTGCCGGGACTAGCGGGAGCCCGAAGTACTTC

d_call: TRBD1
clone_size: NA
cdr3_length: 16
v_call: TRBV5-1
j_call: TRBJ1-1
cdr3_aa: CASSLAPTGVGTEAFF
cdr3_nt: TGCGCCAGCAGCTTGGCCCCTACAGGGGTAGGGACTGAAGCTTTCTTT

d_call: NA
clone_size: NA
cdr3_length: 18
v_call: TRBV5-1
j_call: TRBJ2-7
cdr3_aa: CASSLVMAGTPLPYEQYF
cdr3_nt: TGCGCCAGCAGCTTGGTTATGGCGGGGACCCCCTTACCTTACGAGCAGTACTTC

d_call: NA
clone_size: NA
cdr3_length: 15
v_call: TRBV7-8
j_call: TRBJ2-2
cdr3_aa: CASSILFPNTGELFF
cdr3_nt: TGTGCCAGCAGCATACTGTTCCCGAACACCGGGGAGCTGTTTTTT

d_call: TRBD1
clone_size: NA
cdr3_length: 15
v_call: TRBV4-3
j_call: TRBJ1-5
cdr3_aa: CASSQGGTGNQPQHF
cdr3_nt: TGCGCCAGCAGCCAAGGAGGGACAGGTAATCAGCCCCAGCATTTT

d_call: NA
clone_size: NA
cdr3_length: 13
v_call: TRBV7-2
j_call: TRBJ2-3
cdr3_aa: CASSSQPTDTQYF
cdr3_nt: TGTGCCAGCAGTTCCCAACCAACGGATACGCAGTATTTT

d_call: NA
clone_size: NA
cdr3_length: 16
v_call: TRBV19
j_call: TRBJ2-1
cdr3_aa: CASSIGAAGAYNEQFF
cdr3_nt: TGTGCCAGTAGTATAGGGGCGGCGGGCGCCTACAATGAGCAGTTCTTC

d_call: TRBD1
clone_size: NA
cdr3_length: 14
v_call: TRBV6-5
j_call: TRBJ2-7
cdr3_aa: CASRKTGGSYEQYF
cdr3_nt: TGTGCCAGCAGAAAGACAGGGGGCTCCTACGAGCAGTACTTC

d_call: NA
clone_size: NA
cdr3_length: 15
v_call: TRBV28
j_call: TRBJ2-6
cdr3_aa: CASSFIRGGANVLTF
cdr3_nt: TGTGCCAGCAGTTTCATTCGGGGTGGGGCCAACGTCCTGACTTTC

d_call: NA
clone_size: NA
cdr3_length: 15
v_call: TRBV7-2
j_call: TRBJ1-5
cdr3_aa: CASSLGAAGNQPQHF
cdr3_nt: TGTGCCAGCAGCTTAGGTGCAGCCGGCAATCAGCCCCAGCATTTT

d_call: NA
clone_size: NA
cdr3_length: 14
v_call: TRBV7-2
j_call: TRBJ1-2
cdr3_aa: CASSLTESGYGYTF
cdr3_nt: TGTGCCAGCAGCTTAACCGAGAGTGGGTATGGCTACACCTTC

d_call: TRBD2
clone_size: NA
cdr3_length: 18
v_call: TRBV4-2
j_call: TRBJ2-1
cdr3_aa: CASSQPSRASGRYNEQFF
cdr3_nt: TGTGCCAGCAGCCAACCAAGCCGGGCTAGCGGGAGGTACAATGAGCAGTTCTTC

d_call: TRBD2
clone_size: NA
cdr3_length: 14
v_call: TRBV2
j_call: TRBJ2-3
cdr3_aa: CASRLAGLSDTQYF
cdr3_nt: TGTGCCAGCAGACTAGCGGGATTGTCGGATACGCAGTATTTT

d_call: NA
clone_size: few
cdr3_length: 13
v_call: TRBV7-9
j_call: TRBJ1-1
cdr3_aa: CASSLEPNTEAFF
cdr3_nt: TGTGCCAGCAGCTTAGAGCCGAACACTGAAGCTTTCTTT

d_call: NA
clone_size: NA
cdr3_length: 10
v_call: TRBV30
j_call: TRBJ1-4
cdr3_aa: CACQDVAVFF
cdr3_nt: TGTGCCTGCCAGGACGTGGCGGTGTTTTTT

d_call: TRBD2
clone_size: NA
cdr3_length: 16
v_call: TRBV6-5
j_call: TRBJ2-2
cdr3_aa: CASSYLAGGGTGELFF
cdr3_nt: TGTGCCAGCAGTTACCTTGCGGGAGGAGGAACCGGGGAGCTGTTTTTT

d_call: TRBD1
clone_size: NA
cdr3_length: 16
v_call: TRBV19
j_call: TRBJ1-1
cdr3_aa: CASRAAGTGINTEAFF
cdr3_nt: TGTGCCAGTAGAGCCGCCGGGACAGGGATTAACACTGAAGCTTTCTTT

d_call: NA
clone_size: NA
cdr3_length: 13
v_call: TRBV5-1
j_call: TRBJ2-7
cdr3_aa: CASSTDRGYEQYF
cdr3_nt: TGCGCCAGCAGCACCGATAGGGGCTACGAGCAGTACTTC

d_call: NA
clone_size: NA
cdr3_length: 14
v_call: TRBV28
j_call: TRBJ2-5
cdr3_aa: CASSWVPSQETQYF
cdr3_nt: TGTGCCAGCAGTTGGGTACCTAGCCAAGAGACCCAGTACTTC

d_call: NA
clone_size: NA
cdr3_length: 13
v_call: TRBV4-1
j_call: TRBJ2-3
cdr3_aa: CASSQDVLGTQYF
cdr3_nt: TGCGCCAGCAGCCAAGATGTTTTAGGAACGCAGTATTTT

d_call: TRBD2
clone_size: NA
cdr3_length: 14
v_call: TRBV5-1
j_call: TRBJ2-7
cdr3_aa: CASSPLAGPYEQYF
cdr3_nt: TGCGCCAGCAGCCCTTTAGCGGGCCCCTACGAGCAGTACTTC